This T cell receptor (beta chain) was found in a study of blood T cell repertoires in COVID-19. Study-level information: From the United States, Italy and Spain came samples of acute and convalescent COVID-19. T cells, B-cell-depleted T cells, or PBMCs provided the cDNA or gDNA that served as material.

Authors' methods: By means of reference gene primer amplification, nucleated cell counts were estimated. Data came from immunoSEQ multiplex PCR; TCRdb stores just in-frame clones and leaves some out. The D gene and trimming were derived from the DNA, and the V and J assignments and clone size from that table. The repertoire holds around 68,000 clones, with roughly 90% as singletons. V dropped 4 bases and J dropped 0; count of bases not matched to a gene: 2. CDR1 SGHNT and CDR2 YYREEE come from the germline V gene (reference sequence). CDR3 length equals 14 residues. This clone has a single count. This sequence joins TRBV5-4 and TRBJ2-7, with 9 bases identical to TRBD2. The sequence derives from a woman aged 45-65 years with acute or convalescent COVID-19. The sequenced sample was peripheral blood. The CDR3 loop reads CASSRTSDSYEQYF. CDR3 DNA: TGTGCCAGCAGCCGGACTAGCGACTCCTACGAGCAGTACTTC.